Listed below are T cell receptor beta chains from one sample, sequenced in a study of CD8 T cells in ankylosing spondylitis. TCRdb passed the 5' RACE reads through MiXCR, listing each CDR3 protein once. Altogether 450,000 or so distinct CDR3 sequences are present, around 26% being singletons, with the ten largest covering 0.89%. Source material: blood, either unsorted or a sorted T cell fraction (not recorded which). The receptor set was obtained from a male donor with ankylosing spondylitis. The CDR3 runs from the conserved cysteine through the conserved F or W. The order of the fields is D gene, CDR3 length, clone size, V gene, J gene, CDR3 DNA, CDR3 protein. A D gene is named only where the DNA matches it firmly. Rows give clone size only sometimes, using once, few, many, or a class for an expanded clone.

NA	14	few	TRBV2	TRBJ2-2	TGTGCCAGCAGTGCCGGGACCACGTGGGGGGAGCTGTTTTTT	CASSAGTTWGELFF
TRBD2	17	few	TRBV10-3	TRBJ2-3	TGTGCCATCAGTGAGGGGACTAGCGGGACCGGCACAGATACGCAGTATTTT	CAISEGTSGTGTDTQYF
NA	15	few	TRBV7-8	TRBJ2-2	TGTGCCAGCAGCCTAATCTCGGGGCACGCCGGGGAGCTGTTTTTT	CASSLISGHAGELFF
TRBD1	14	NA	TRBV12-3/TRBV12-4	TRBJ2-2	TGTGCCAGCAACACAGGGGGCGGGTACGGGGAGCTGTTTTTT	CASNTGGGYGELFF
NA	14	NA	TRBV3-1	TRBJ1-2	TGTGCCAGCAGCCAAGTTAGGGGTTACTATGGCTACACCTTC	CASSQVRGYYGYTF
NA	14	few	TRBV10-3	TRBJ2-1	TGTGCCATCAGTGACCTGTCTAGATTCAATGAGCAGTTCTTC	CAISDLSRFNEQFF
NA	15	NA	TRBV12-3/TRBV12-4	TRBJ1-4	TGTGCCAGCAGTCTAGGACAGATAATTAATGAAAAACTGTTTTTT	CASSLGQIINEKLFF
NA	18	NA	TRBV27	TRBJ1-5	TGTGCCAGCAGTTTCCGCGTGGAGGGTCCAGGGAGCAATCAGCCCCAGCATTTT	CASSFRVEGPGSNQPQHF
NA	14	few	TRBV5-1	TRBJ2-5	TGCGCCAGCAGCCCACAGGGTGCCCAAGAGACCCAGTACTTC	CASSPQGAQETQYF
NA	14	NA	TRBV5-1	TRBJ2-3	TGCGCCAGCAATGGGGGATCCTTGTCAGATACGCAGTATTTT	CASNGGSLSDTQYF
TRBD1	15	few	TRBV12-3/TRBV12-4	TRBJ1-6	TGTGCCAGCGGGGTATGGGACAGGGATAATTCACCCCTCCACTTT	CASGVWDRDNSPLHF